This record looks at one TCR beta chain sequence and its context. CDR1 and CDR2 from the germline V gene are SGDLS and YYNGEE. With 0 bases removed from V and 3 bases from J, the gap between germline ends came to 11 bases. CDR3 size: 15 residues. These data are taken from a study of blood T cell repertoires in COVID-19. Original analysis: Quantification of nucleated cells was approximated via reference gene primer amplification. Assay: immunoSEQ multiplex PCR; the TCRdb copy retains only in-frame clones and omits some. The V and J calls and clone size come from that table; D and trimming were worked out from the DNA. The table lists 300,000 to 350,000 clones, around 82% of them singletons.

This chain joins TRBV9 and TRBJ2-3, with D hard to call. The clonotype comes from a man aged 25-45 years with active or convalescent COVID-19. The sample was peripheral blood. Written as DNA, the CDR3 is TGTGCCAGCAGCGTAGAGATAGTGTGGACAGATACGCAGTATTTT. It specifies CASSVEIVWTDTQYF. The variable domain in full, with the rest retrieved from reference TRBV9 and TRBJ2-3, is DSGVTQTPKHLITATGQRVTLRCSPRSGDLSVYWYQQSLDQGLQFLIQYYNGEERAKGNILERFSAQQFPDLHSELNLSSLELGDSALYFCASSVEIVWTDTQYFGPGTRLTVL.